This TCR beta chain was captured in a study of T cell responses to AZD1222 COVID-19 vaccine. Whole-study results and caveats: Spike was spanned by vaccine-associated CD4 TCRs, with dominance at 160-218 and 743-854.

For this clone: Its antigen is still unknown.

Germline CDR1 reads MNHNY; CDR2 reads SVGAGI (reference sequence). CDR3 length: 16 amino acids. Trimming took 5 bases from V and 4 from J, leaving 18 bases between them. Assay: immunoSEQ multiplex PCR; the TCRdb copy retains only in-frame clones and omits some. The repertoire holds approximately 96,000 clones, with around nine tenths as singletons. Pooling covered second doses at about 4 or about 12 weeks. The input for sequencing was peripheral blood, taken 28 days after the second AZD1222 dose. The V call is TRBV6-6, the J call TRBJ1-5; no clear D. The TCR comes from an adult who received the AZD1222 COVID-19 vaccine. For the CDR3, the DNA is TGTGCCAGCAGTCCGGACCTCCCGACCCAGAATCAGCCCCAGCATTTT. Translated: CASSPDLPTQNQPQHF.